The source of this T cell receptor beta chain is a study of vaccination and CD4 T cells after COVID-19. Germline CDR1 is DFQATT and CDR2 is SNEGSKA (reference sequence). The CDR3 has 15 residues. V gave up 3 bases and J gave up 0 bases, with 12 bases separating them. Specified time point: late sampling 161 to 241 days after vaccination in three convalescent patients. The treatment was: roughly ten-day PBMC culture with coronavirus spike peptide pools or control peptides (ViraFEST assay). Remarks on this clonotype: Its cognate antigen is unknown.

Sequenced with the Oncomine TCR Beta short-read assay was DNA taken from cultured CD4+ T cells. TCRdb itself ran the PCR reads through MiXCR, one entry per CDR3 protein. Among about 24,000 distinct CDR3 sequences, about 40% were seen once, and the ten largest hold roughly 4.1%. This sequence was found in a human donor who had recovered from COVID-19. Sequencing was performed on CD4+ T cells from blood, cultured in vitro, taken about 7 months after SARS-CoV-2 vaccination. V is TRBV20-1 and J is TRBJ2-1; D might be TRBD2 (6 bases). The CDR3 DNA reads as TGCAGTGCTAGTGGAGGGGTCAGCTCCTACAATGAGCAGTTCTTC. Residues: CSASGGVSSYNEQFF.